These 5 T cell receptor beta chains were all obtained from the same sample, sequenced in a study of blood T cells in healthy people across ages. Alongside a J-beta primer mix, a sample-barcoded 5' primer served in a second PCR lasting about 7 to 11 cycles. In TCRdb, the 5' RACE reads were re-called with MiXCR into one record per CDR3 protein. Here the sample spans approximately 940,000 distinct CDR3 sequences, roughly 48% being singletons. Sequenced: blood. Receptors originate from a man under 40 in good health.

This clonotype was observed a few times. The chain joins TRBV6-1 to TRBJ1-6; 8 bases align to TRBD1. V was clipped by 2 bases and J by 7 bases; unmatched bases: 4. Germline CDR1 is MNHNS and CDR2 is SASEGT. The CDR3 sequence is 15 residues long. CDR3 sequence: CASSEQGARNSPLHF. The CDR3, as DNA: TGTGCCAGCAGTGAACAGGGGGCGAGAAATTCACCCCTCCACTTT.

Points on this clonotype: One end of the junction fails to match germline, which may point to a read error. The chain combines TRBV4-3 with TRBJ2-7; D perhaps matches TRBD1 (6 bases). This CDR3 is 15 amino acids long. Per germline, CDR1 LGHNA and CDR2 YSLEER. In nucleotides, the CDR3 is TGCGCCAGCAGCCAAGATCGAAACAGGGCACGCATTCAGAACTTC. Its translation is CASSQDRNRARIQNF.

The V and J genes are TRBV24-1 and TRBJ2-3, with 14 bases matching TRBD2. CDR3 size: 19 residues. The germline V gene encodes CDR1 KGHDR and CDR2 SFDVKD. Trimming took 2 bases from V and 0 from J; bases not matched to a gene: 6. The CDR3 nucleotides are TGTGCCACCAGTGATTGGGGGGGGACTAGCGGGGGAAGCACAGATACGCAGTATTTT. Encoded protein: CATSDWGGTSGGSTDTQYF.

This clonotype was seen more than once but under ten times. This chain links TRBV27 with TRBJ2-7, with 8 positions matching TRBD2. The germline gives CDR1 MNHEY, CDR2 SMNVEV (reference sequence). The CDR3 is 14 residues long. V was pared by 5 bases and J by 5 bases, with 8 bases of the junction left unmatched. The CDR3 DNA sequence: TGTGCCAGCAGTCCCGGGACTAGTCTTGACGAGCAGTACTTC. Translated, it gives CASSPGTSLDEQYF.

This clonotype was seen a few times. The chain employs TRBV7-9 and TRBJ1-2; 7 nucleotides match TRBD1. The germline CDR1 and CDR2 sequences are SEHNR and FQNEAQ (reference sequence). The CDR3 spans 13 residues. V lost 5 bases to trimming and J lost 2 bases; unmatched junction nucleotides: 2. The CDR3 DNA reads as TGTGCCAGCAGCCTCAGGGGGAACTATGGCTACACCTTC. The encoded protein is CASSLRGNYGYTF.